The 9 T cell receptor beta chains below were found in one sample sequenced in a study of T cell repertoires in cytomegalovirus infection. MiXCR, run by TCRdb on the reads, gives a single entry per CDR3 protein. The table shows about 400,000 distinct CDR3 sequences, with just under 35% occurring only once. Their target antigens are unknown. The sample consisted of cultured PBMCs, taken from culture after CMV antigen stimulation. The receptor set was obtained from a human donor in good health (CMV status not recorded). Some clones in this sample may be carry-over from other donors' samples.

This clonotype was counted only a few times. V gene TRBV7-9 combines with J gene TRBJ2-7; 9 nucleotides align to TRBD2. Germline trimming cut 1 base from V and 7 bases from J; bases unmatched to any gene: 8. The CDR3 loop spans 15 amino acids. The V gene's germline CDR1 is SEHNR and CDR2 FQNEAQ (reference sequence). The CDR3 region is CASSLDVAGALEQYF. In DNA form, the CDR3 reads TGTGCCAGCAGCTTAGATGTAGCGGGAGCTTTAGAGCAGTACTTC.

V and J are TRBV27 and TRBJ1-1, with TRBD1 as a possible D gene (6 bases). CDR3 length: 15 amino acids. The V gene lost 5 bases and the J gene lost 0 bases, with 13 bases spanning the gap. Germline assignment: CDR1 MNHEY and CDR2 SMNVEV (reference sequence). CDR3 coding DNA: TGTGCCAGCAGTGCCCGGGACACCGTGAACACTGAAGCTTTCTTT. Its translation is CASSARDTVNTEAFF.

This clonotype has only a few counts. At one of its ends the junction is not consistent with the germline gene, which may arise from a read error. This rearrangement joins TRBV12-3 or TRBV12-4 to TRBJ2-7; unclear D gene. The length of the CDR3 is 13 residues. The CDR3 DNA follows: TGTGCCAGCAGTCTGCAGAGCTCCTACGCGCAGTACTTC. This codes for CASSLQSSYAQYF.

In its sample, this clonotype was seen a few times. The chain couples TRBV12-3 or TRBV12-4 to TRBJ1-3; D gene unclear. The CDR3 sequence is 14 residues long. V lost 8 bases and J lost 0, with 11 bases in between. In DNA, the CDR3 is TGTGCCAGCGGTGGTTCTACCTCTGGAAACACCATATATTTT. Protein product: CASGGSTSGNTIYF.

This clonotype was counted ten times or more. The V gene is TRBV7-8, the J gene TRBJ2-1; 9 bases match TRBD2. With V trimmed by 3 bases and J by 8 bases, 11 bases remained unmatched. Germline loops: CDR1 SGHVS, CDR2 FQNEAQ. The CDR3 has 16 amino acids. In DNA form, the CDR3 reads TGTGCCAGCAGCTTTCTAGCGGGAAATCGGTTCGATGAGCAGTTCTTC. It encodes CASSFLAGNRFDEQFF.

The CDR3 reads CASRPGLAGGGETQYF. For the CDR3, the DNA is TGTGCCAGCAGACCCGGACTAGCGGGAGGTGGAGAGACCCAGTACTTC. This chain links TRBV6-2 or TRBV6-3 with TRBJ2-5, with 14 bases that match TRBD2. The CDR3 runs 16 residues. V gave up 6 bases and J gave up 4 bases; unmatched junction bases: 7. Germline V lookup: CDR1 MNHEY, CDR2 SVGEGT.

The table lists this clonotype with many counts. This CDR3 reads CASSLSGGQETQYF. CDR3 DNA: TGTGCCAGCAGCTTATCGGGGGGCCAAGAGACCCAGTACTTC. J is TRBJ2-5 and V is TRBV7-2; 7 bases are a match to TRBD2. The CDR3 covers 14 residues. Germline values: CDR1 SGHTA, CDR2 FQGNSA. V shed 2 bases, J shed 1 base, and the junction held 1 base outside the gene matches.

The chain joins TRBV7-8 to TRBJ1-5, with D perhaps matching TRBD1 (6 bases). The CDR3 consists of 16 residues. The V gene lost 1 base and the J gene lost 1 base, with 11 bases spanning the gap. Germline lookup yields CDR1 SGHVS and CDR2 FQNEAQ. CDR3 nucleotide sequence: TGTGCCAGCAGCTTAGGCTTCGGACAGAGCAATCAGCCCCAGCATTTT. Amino acid sequence: CASSLGFGQSNQPQHF. Based on the CDR3 plus reference TRBV7-8 and TRBJ1-5, the full variable domain is GAGVSQSPRYKVAKRGQDVALRCDPISGHVSLFWYQQALGQGPEFLTYFQNEAQLDKSGLPSDRFFAERPEGSVSTLKIQRTQQEDSAVYLCASSLGFGQSNQPQHFGDGTRLSIL.

The chain combines TRBV20-1 with TRBJ1-1; D remains unclear. There are 13 residues in the CDR3. V lost 3 bases to trimming and J lost 1 base, with 9 bases between them. Germline CDR1 reads DFQATT; CDR2 reads SNEGSKA (reference sequence). Here the CDR3 reads CSASFGWNTEAFF. CDR3 bases: TGCAGTGCTAGTTTTGGGTGGAACACTGAAGCTTTCTTT.